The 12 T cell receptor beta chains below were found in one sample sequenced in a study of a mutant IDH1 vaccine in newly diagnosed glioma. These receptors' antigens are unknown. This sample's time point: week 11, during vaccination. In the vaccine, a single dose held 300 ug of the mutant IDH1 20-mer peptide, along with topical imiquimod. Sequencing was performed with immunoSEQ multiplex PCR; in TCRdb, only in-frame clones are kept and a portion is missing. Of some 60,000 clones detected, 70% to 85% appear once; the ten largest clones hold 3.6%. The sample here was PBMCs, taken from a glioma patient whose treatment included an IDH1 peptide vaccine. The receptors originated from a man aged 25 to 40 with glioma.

The CDR3 DNA is TGTGCCAGCAGCGTAGATGGGGGGAACACTGAAGCTTTCTTT. It specifies CASSVDGGNTEAFF. The chain couples TRBV9 to TRBJ1-1, with TRBD1 as a possible D gene (5 bases). Between the trimmed V and J ends, which lost 0 bases and 1 base, there was a span of 7 bases. Germline V lookup: CDR1 SGDLS, CDR2 YYNGEE. The CDR3 loop spans 14 amino acids.

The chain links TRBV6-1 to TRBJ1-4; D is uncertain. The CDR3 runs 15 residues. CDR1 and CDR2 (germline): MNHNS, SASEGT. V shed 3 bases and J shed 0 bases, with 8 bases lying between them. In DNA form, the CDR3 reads TGTGCCAGCAGTGAGGGCCCTGCAACTAATGAAAAACTGTTTTTT. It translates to CASSEGPATNEKLFF.

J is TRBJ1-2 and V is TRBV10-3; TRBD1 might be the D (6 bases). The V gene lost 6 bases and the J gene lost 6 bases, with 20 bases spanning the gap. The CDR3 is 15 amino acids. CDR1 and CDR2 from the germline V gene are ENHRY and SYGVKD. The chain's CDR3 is CAIRVDRTPGDGYTF. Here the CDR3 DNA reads TGTGCCATCAGAGTCGACAGGACCCCTGGTGATGGCTACACCTTC.

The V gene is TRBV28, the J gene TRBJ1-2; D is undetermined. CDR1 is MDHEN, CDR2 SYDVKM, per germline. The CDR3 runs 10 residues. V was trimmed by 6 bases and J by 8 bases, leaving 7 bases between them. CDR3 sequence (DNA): TGTGCCAGCAGCCAGAGGGGCTACACCTTC. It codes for CASSQRGYTF.

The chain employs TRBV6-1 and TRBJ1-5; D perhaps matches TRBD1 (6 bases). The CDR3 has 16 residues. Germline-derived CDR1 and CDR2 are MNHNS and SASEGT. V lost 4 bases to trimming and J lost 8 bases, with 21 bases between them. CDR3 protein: CASSVDPTGLMEPQHF. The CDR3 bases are TGTGCCAGCAGTGTCGATCCCACAGGGTTGATGGAGCCCCAGCATTTT.

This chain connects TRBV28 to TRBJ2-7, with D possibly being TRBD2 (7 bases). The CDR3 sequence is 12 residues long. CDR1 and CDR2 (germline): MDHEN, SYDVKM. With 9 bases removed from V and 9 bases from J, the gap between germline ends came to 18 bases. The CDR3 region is CASTPRRGGQYF. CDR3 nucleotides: TGTGCCAGTACCCCTCGGAGGGGGGGGCAGTACTTC.

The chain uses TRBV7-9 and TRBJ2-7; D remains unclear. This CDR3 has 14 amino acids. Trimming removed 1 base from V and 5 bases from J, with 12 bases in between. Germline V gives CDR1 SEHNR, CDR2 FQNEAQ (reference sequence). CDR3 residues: CASSLETELDEQYF. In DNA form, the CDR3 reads TGTGCCAGCAGCTTAGAGACGGAGTTAGACGAGCAGTACTTC.

The CDR3 reads CASSYSSGYSYNEQFF. The CDR3 nucleotides are TGTGCCAGCAGTTACTCGAGCGGGTACTCCTACAATGAGCAGTTCTTC. The chain has TRBV6-5 and TRBJ2-1, with D perhaps TRBD2 (6 bases). The CDR3 runs 16 residues. V was trimmed by 0 bases and J by 0 bases, leaving 9 bases between them. CDR1 and CDR2 from the germline V gene are MNHEY and SVGAGI.

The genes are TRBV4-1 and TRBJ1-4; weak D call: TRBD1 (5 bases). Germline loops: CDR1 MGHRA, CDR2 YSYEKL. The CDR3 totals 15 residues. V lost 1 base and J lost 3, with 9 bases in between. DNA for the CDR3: TGCGCCAGCAGCCAAGCCAGGGTGGCTAATGAAAAACTGTTTTTT. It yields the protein CASSQARVANEKLFF.

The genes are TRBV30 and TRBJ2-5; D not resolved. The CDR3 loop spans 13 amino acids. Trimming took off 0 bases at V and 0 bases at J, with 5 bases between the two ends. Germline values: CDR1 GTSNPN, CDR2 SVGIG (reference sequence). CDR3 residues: CAWSVIHQETQYF. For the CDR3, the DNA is TGTGCCTGGAGTGTAATCCACCAAGAGACCCAGTACTTC. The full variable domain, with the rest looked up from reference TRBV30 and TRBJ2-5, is SQTIHQWPATLVQPVGSPLSLECTVEGTSNPNLYWYRQAAGRGLQLLFYSVGIGQISSEVPQNLSASRPQDRQFILSSKKLLLSDSGFYLCAWSVIHQETQYFGPGTRLLVL.

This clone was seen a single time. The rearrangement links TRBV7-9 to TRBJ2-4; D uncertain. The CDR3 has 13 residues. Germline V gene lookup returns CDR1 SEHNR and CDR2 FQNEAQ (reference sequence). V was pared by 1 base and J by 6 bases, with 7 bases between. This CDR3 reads CASSLEELNIQYF. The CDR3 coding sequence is TGTGCCAGCAGCTTAGAGGAGTTAAACATTCAGTACTTC. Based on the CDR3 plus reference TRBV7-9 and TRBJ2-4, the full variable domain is DTGVSQNPRHKITKRGQNVTFRCDPISEHNRLYWYRQTLGQGPEFLTYFQNEAQLEKSRLLSDRFSAERPKGSFSTLEIQRTEQGDSAMYLCASSLEELNIQYFGAGTRLSVL.

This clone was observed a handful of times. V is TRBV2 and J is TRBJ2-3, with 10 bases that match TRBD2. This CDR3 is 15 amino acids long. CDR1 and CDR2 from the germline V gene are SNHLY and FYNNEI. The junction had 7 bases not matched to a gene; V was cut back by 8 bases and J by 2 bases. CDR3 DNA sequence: TGTGCCAGCGACAAGAGCGGGAGGGCCACAGATACGCAGTATTTT. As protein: CASDKSGRATDTQYF.